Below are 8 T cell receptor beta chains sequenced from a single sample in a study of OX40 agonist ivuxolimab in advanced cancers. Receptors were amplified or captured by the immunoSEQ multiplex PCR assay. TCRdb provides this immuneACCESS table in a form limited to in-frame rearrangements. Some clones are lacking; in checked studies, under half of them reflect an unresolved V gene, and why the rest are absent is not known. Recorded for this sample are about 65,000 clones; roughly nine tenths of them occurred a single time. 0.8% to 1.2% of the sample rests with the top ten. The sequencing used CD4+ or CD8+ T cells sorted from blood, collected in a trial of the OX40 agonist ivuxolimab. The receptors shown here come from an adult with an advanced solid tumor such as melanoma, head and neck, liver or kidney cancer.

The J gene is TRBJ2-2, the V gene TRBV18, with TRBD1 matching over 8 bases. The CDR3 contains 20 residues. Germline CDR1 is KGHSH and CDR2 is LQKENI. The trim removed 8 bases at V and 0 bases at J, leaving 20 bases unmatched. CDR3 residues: CASPRVGAGGYHSNTGELFF. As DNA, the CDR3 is TGTGCCAGCCCAAGGGTCGGTGCAGGGGGCTACCATTCGAACACCGGGGAGCTGTTTTTT.

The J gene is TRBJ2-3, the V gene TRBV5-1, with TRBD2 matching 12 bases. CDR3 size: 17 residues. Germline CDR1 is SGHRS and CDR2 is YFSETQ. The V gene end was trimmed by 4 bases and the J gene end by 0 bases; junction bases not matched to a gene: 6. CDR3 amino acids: CASSAALAGGSTDTQYF. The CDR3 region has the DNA TGCGCCAGCAGCGCGGCTCTAGCGGGGGGGAGCACAGATACGCAGTATTTT. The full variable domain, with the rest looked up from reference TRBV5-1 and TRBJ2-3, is KAGVTQTPRYLIKTRGQQVTLSCSPISGHRSVSWYQQTPGQGLQFLFEYFSETQRNKGNFPGRFSGRQFSNSRSEMNVSTLELGDSALYLCASSAALAGGSTDTQYFGPGTRLTVL.

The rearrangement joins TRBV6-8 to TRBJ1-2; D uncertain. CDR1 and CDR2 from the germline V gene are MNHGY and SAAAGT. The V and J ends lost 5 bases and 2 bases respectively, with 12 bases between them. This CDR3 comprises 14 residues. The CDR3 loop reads CASSDLARNYGYTF. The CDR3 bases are TGTGCCAGCAGTGATCTCGCCAGAAACTATGGCTACACCTTC.

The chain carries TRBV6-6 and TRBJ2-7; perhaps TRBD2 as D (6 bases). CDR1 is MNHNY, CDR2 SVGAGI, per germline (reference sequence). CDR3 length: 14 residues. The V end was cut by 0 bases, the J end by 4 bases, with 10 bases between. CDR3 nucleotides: TGTGCCAGCAGTTACTCGGAGGGGATGTACGAGCAGTACTTC. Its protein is CASSYSEGMYEQYF.

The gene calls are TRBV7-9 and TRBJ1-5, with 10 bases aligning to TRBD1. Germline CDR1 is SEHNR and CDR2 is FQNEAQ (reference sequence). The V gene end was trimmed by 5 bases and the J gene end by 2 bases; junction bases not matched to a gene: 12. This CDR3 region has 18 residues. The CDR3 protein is CASSPGQGTIYGNQPQHF. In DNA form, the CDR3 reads TGTGCCAGCAGCCCGGGACAGGGGACAATATATGGCAATCAGCCCCAGCATTTT. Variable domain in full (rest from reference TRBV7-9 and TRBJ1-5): DTGVSQNPRHKITKRGQNVTFRCDPISEHNRLYWYRQTLGQGPEFLTYFQNEAQLEKSRLLSDRFSAERPKGSFSTLEIQRTEQGDSAMYLCASSPGQGTIYGNQPQHFGDGTRLSIL.

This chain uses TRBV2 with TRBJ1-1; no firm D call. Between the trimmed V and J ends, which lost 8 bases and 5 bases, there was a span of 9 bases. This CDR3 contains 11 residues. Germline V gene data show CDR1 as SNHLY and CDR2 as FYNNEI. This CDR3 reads CASRRGTEAFF. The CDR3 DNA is TGTGCCAGCCGACGCGGTACTGAAGCTTTCTTT.

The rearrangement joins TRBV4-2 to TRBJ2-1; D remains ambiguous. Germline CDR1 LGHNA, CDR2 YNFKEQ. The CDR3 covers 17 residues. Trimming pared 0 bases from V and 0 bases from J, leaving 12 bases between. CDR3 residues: CASSQDVAASSYNEQFF. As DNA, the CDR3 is TGTGCCAGCAGCCAAGATGTCGCGGCGAGCTCCTACAATGAGCAGTTCTTC.

As DNA, the CDR3 is TGTGCCAGCAGTGCCTACTACAGGGGTTCTGGAAACACCATATATTTT. Protein sequence: CASSAYYRGSGNTIYF. V is TRBV6-1 and J is TRBJ1-3, with 7 bases lining up with TRBD1. This CDR3 comprises 16 residues. Germline-derived CDR1 and CDR2 are MNHNS and SASEGT. V was clipped by 4 bases and J by 1 base; unmatched bases: 7.